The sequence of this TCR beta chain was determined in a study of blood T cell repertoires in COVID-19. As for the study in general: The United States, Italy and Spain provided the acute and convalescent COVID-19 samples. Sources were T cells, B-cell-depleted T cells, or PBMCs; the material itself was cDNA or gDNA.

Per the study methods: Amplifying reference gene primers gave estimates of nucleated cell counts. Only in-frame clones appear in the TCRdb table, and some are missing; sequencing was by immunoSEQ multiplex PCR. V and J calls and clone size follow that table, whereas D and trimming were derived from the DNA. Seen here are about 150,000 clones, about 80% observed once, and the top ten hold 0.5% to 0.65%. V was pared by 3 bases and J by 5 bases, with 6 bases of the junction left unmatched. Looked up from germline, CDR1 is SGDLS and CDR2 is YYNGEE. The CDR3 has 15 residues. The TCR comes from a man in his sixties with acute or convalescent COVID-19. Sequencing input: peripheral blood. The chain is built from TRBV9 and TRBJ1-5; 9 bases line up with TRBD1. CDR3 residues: CASSARTGADQPQHF. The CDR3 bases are TGTGCCAGCAGCGCCAGGACAGGGGCCGATCAGCCCCAGCATTTT.